This T cell receptor beta chain is from a study of identical twins. Everyone who gave samples was a healthy Caucasian. Study-level points and caveats: Invariant MAIT and iNKT cells may have partly biased zero-insertion analyses. A lower insertion count was a feature of abundant cord blood beta clonotypes, with no such feature in memory repertoires.

One entry per CDR3 protein, called by TCRdb with MiXCR from the 5' RACE reads. The repertoire has 1,800,000 or so distinct CDR3 sequences, about 31% of them found once; the top ten carry approximately 0.29%. This clonotype was seen a single time. Antigen unknown. Germline V gene data show CDR1 as SGHTA and CDR2 as FQGNSA. The V and J ends lost 5 bases and 1 base respectively, with 14 bases between them. The CDR3 has 15 amino acids. J is TRBJ2-5 and V is TRBV7-2; D is undetermined. Sample: cord blood. The sequence was collected from a newborn girl in good health. CDR3 sequence: CASSPPWARQETQYF. Written as DNA, the CDR3 is TGTGCCAGCAGCCCACCGTGGGCTCGCCAAGAGACCCAGTACTTC.